Listed below are T cell receptor beta chains from one sample, sequenced in a study of control samples from healthy donors and cancer patients. TCRdb's table, derived via immunoSEQ multiplex PCR, lists solely in-frame clones and lacks some. The table has about 130,000 clones, about 90% seen once. The material sequenced was blood. These receptors came from a woman in her fifties or sixties in good health. Each CDR3 is given with its conserved first and last residue. The order of the fields is J gene, V gene, D gene, CDR3 DNA, CDR3 protein. The D gene is left open where the match is weak.

TRBJ2-5 | TRBV28 | . | TGTGCCAGCAGTTTAGCCGGGGACGAGACCCAGTACTTC | CASSLAGDETQYF
TRBJ2-3 | TRBV7-9 | . | TGTGCCAGCAGCTTAACTCCGGGAGTTCAAGATACGCAGTATTTT | CASSLTPGVQDTQYF
TRBJ2-1 | TRBV20-1 | . | TGCAGTGCTAGTGGGAGAAGATTACGGGGTCTCTCGGGGAATGAGCAGTTCTTC | CSASGRRLRGLSGNEQFF
TRBJ1-2 | TRBV28 | TRBD1 | TGTGCCAGCAGTCTGACAGGGGGCGAAACTTCTAACTATGGCTACACCTTC | CASSLTGGETSNYGYTF
TRBJ2-3 | TRBV7-8 | . | TGTGCCAGCAGCCTAGCTAGGGGACCGAGTGGAACAGATACGCAGTATTTT | CASSLARGPSGTDTQYF
TRBJ2-6 | TRBV28 | . | TGTGCCAGCAGTCAGAACCGGGACCCCAGAGCAGGGGCCAACGTCCTGACTTTC | CASSQNRDPRAGANVLTF
TRBJ1-2 | TRBV6-1 | . | TGTGCCAGCAGTGACACACCGCCAAGAACTAACTATGGCTACACCTTC | CASSDTPPRTNYGYTF
TRBJ2-3 | TRBV11-2 | TRBD2 | TGTGCCAGCAGCCGAGGACTAGGGAAAAGTCCTACGCAGTATTTT | CASSRGLGKSPTQYF
TRBJ1-3 | TRBV7-9 | TRBD1 | TGTGCCAGCAGCTTAGCCCGAGTCGGGACAGGGTTATTCGGAAACACCATATATTTT | CASSLARVGTGLFGNTIYF
TRBJ2-3 | TRBV19 | TRBD2 | TGTGCCAGTAATAACGGACTAGCGGGGACAGATACGCAGTATTTT | CASNNGLAGTDTQYF
TRBJ2-2 | TRBV6-1 | TRBD1 | TGTGCCAGCAGTGTATCCGCGGACAGGGGGCGAGGCGGGGAGCTGTTTTTT | CASSVSADRGRGGELFF
TRBJ2-7 | TRBV4-1 | TRBD2 | TGCGCCAGCAGCCAACTTCCCGGGGGGGACACATCCTACGAGCAGTACTTC | CASSQLPGGDTSYEQYF